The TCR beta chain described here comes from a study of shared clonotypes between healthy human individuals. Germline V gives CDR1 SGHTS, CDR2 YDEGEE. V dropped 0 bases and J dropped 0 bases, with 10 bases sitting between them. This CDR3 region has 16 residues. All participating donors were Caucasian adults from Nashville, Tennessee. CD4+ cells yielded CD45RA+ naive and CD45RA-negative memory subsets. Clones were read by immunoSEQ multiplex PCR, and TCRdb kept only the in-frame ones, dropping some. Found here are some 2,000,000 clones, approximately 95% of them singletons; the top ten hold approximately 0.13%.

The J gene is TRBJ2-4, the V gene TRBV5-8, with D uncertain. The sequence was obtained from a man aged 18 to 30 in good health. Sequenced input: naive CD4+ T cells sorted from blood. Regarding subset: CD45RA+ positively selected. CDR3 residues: CASSLAGSLAKNIQYF. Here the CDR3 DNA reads TGTGCCAGCAGCTTGGCCGGGTCCCTAGCCAAAAACATTCAGTACTTC. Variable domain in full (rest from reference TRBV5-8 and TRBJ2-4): EAGVTQSPTHLIKTRGQQATLRCSPISGHTSVYWYQQALGLGLQFLLWYDEGEERNRGNFPPRFSGRQFPNYSSELNVNALELEDSALYLCASSLAGSLAKNIQYFGAGTRLSVL.